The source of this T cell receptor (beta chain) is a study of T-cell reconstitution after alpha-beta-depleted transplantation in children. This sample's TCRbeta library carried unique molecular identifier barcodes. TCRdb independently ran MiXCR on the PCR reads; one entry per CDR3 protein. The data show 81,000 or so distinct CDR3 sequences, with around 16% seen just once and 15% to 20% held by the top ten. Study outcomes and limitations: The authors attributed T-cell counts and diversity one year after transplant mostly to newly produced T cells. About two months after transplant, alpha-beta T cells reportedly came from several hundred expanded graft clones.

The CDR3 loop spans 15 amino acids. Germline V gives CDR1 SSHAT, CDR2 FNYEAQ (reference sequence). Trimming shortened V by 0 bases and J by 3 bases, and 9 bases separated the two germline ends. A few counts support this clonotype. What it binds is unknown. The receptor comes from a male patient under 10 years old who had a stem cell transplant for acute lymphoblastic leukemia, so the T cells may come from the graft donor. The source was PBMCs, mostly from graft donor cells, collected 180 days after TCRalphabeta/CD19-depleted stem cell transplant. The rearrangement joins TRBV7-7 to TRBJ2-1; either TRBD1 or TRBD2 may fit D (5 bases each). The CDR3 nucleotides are TGTGCCAGCAGCTTAGCAGGGGACCGCTACAATGAGCAGTTCTTC. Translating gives CASSLAGDRYNEQFF. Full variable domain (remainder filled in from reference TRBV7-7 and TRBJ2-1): GAGVSQSPRYKVTKRGQDVTLRCDPISSHATLYWYQQALGQGPEFLTYFNYEAQPDKSGLPSDRFSAERPEGSISTLTIQRTEQRDSAMYRCASSLAGDRYNEQFFGPGTRLTVL.